A selection of T cell receptor beta chains follows, all from one sample in a study of OX40 agonist ivuxolimab in advanced cancers. Data came from immunoSEQ multiplex PCR; TCRdb stores just in-frame clones and leaves some out. The profile shows 70,000 to 95,000 clones, 83% of them singletons. Specimen: CD4+ or CD8+ T cells sorted from blood, collected in a trial of the OX40 agonist ivuxolimab. Source of these receptors: an adult with an advanced solid tumor such as melanoma, head and neck, liver or kidney cancer. Both conserved end residues are part of each CDR3. A D gene is named only where the DNA matches it firmly. Rows may omit the clone size; those that give it use once, few, many or a size class.

d_call,v_call,clone_size,j_call,cdr3_aa,cdr3_nt
TRBD1,TRBV5-1,-,TRBJ2-5,CASSFGTGGAGEETQYF,TGCGCCAGCAGCTTCGGGACAGGGGGCGCGGGAGAAGAGACCCAGTACTTC
-,TRBV30,few,TRBJ1-1,CAWSRKNTEAFF,TGTGCCTGGAGTCGCAAAAACACTGAAGCTTTCTTT
TRBD2,TRBV2,-,TRBJ2-1,CARRLAGGRDEQFF,TGTGCCAGGAGACTAGCGGGGGGGAGGGATGAGCAGTTCTTC
-,TRBV19,-,TRBJ1-4,CASSIERRKLFF,TGTGCCAGTAGTATAGAGCGAAGGAAACTGTTTTTT
TRBD1,TRBV5-1,-,TRBJ2-2,CASSTQGTGELFF,TGCGCCAGCAGCACACAGGGGACCGGGGAGCTGTTTTTT
-,TRBV11-2,few,TRBJ2-5,CASRRPGRKGETQYF,TGTGCCAGCAGACGCCCAGGACGGAAAGGGGAGACCCAGTACTTC
-,TRBV2,few,TRBJ2-3,CASSAREDTQYF,TGTGCCAGCAGTGCCAGGGAAGATACGCAGTATTTT
TRBD2,TRBV5-1,-,TRBJ2-1,CASSFLAGVALEQFF,TGCGCCAGCAGCTTTCTAGCGGGAGTTGCACTTGAGCAGTTCTTC
-,TRBV6-5,few,TRBJ1-1,CASSYSRGGDTEAFF,TGTGCCAGCAGTTACTCGAGGGGAGGGGACACTGAAGCTTTCTTT
TRBD2,TRBV27,-,TRBJ2-5,CASSSSGSGETQYF,TGTGCCAGCAGTTCCAGCGGGAGTGGGGAGACCCAGTACTTC
TRBD1,TRBV30,-,TRBJ1-2,CAWSAGTDNYGYTF,TGTGCCTGGAGTGCCGGGACAGACAACTATGGCTACACCTTC
-,TRBV5-5,few,TRBJ1-2,CASSPNTNGYTF,TGTGCCAGCAGCCCTAACACGAATGGCTACACCTTC
-,TRBV27,-,TRBJ2-1,CASSPPGGSEQFF,TGTGCCAGCAGTCCCCCCGGGGGTAGTGAGCAGTTCTTC
TRBD2,TRBV2,-,TRBJ2-7,CASTQGLAGGTYEQYF,TGTGCCAGCACCCAAGGGCTAGCGGGAGGCACCTACGAGCAGTACTTC
-,TRBV5-6,-,TRBJ2-7,CASSRGRFAAYEQYF,TGTGCCAGCAGCCGAGGTCGCTTCGCGGCTTACGAGCAGTACTTC
-,TRBV11-2,-,TRBJ2-7,CASSLDHSYEQYF,TGTGCCAGCAGCTTAGACCATTCCTACGAGCAGTACTTC
-,TRBV9,few,TRBJ1-1,CASSVAVGDTEAFF,TGTGCCAGCAGCGTAGCCGTAGGGGACACTGAAGCTTTCTTT
-,TRBV6-1,-,TRBJ2-7,CASTQNKGIGQYF,TGTGCCAGCACCCAAAATAAGGGAATCGGGCAGTACTTC
-,TRBV13,-,TRBJ1-2,CASSPGLPLMGANYGYTF,TGTGCCAGCAGCCCTGGACTTCCCTTAATGGGAGCTAACTATGGCTACACCTTC
-,TRBV6-1,-,TRBJ1-1,CASSEVSGAEAFF,TGTGCCAGCAGTGAAGTCTCTGGGGCTGAAGCTTTCTTT
TRBD1,TRBV19,-,TRBJ1-6,CARRQGDYSPLHF,TGTGCCAGAAGACAGGGTGACTATTCACCCCTCCACTTT
TRBD2,TRBV28,once,TRBJ2-1,CASRVTAGGPYNEQFF,TGTGCCAGCAGGGTGACAGCGGGGGGTCCCTACAATGAGCAGTTCTTC
-,TRBV10-3,-,TRBJ2-2,CAISVSNSTNTGELFF,TGTGCCATCAGTGTTAGTAACAGCACGAACACCGGGGAGCTGTTTTTT
TRBD1,TRBV6-5,-,TRBJ1-4,CASSSTGVGKKLFF,TGTGCCAGCAGCTCTACAGGGGTCGGGAAAAAACTGTTTTTT
-,TRBV18,few,TRBJ2-7,CASSPINRQKDYEQYF,TGTGCCAGCTCACCAATTAACCGACAGAAGGACTACGAGCAGTACTTC
TRBD1,TRBV9,-,TRBJ1-4,CASSPRTGGRDEKLFF,TGTGCCAGCAGCCCAAGGACAGGGGGCAGGGATGAAAAACTGTTTTTT
-,TRBV4-2,-,TRBJ2-3,CASSQVGQGTDTQYF,TGTGCCAGCAGCCAAGTGGGGCAGGGCACAGATACGCAGTATTTT
TRBD1,TRBV5-4,-,TRBJ1-2,CASSLADRQGSYTF,TGTGCCAGCAGCTTGGCGGACAGGCAGGGTAGCTACACCTTC
TRBD2,TRBV13,-,TRBJ2-1,CASSLVGAGTTYNEQFF,TGTGCCAGCAGCTTAGTAGGGGCGGGGACTACCTACAATGAGCAGTTCTTC
-,TRBV5-1,-,TRBJ2-3,CASSLGDPLDTQYF,TGCGCCAGCAGCTTGGGGGACCCACTAGATACGCAGTATTTT
-,TRBV6-8,-,TRBJ2-7,CASYLLFGYYEQYF,TGTGCCAGTTATCTTTTGTTTGGCTACTACGAGCAGTACTTC
-,TRBV7-6,-,TRBJ1-2,CASSPFDRTGYGYTF,TGTGCCAGCAGCCCCTTTGACAGAACCGGGTATGGCTACACCTTC
-,TRBV6-5,-,TRBJ1-1,CASSLQPNTEAFF,TGTGCCAGCAGCCTACAGCCGAACACTGAAGCTTTCTTT
-,TRBV9,-,TRBJ2-3,CASSVGGGIRDTQYF,TGTGCCAGCAGCGTAGGTGGGGGAATAAGGGATACGCAGTATTTT
TRBD2,TRBV13,-,TRBJ2-1,CASSLVGLVYNEQFF,TGTGCCAGCAGCTTAGTGGGACTAGTCTACAATGAGCAGTTCTTC
-,TRBV5-1,-,TRBJ1-4,CASASGAGEKLFF,TGCGCCAGCGCGTCCGGGGCGGGTGAAAAACTGTTTTTT
-,TRBV30,-,TRBJ1-5,CAGPQGDSNQPQHF,TGTGCCGGACCACAGGGTGACAGCAATCAGCCCCAGCATTTT
TRBD2,TRBV9,-,TRBJ2-2,CASSARLAGSFGELFF,TGTGCCAGCAGCGCCCGACTAGCGGGAAGTTTCGGGGAGCTGTTTTTT
-,TRBV25-1,-,TRBJ2-3,CASSEYRSTDTQYF,TGTGCCAGCAGTGAATATCGGAGCACAGATACGCAGTATTTT
-,TRBV7-8,-,TRBJ2-3,CASTQGGRSTDTQYF,TGTGCCAGCACTCAAGGTGGCAGGAGCACAGATACGCAGTATTTT
TRBD1,TRBV28,-,TRBJ1-5,CASSSGQQGQPQHF,TGTGCCAGCAGTTCGGGACAGCAGGGTCAGCCCCAGCATTTT
-,TRBV11-3,-,TRBJ1-1,CASSLSVENTEAFF,TGTGCCAGCAGCTTATCGGTGGAGAACACTGAAGCTTTCTTT
TRBD1,TRBV11-2,few,TRBJ1-6,CASSGQGGSPLHF,TGTGCCAGCAGCGGACAGGGGGGTTCACCCCTCCACTTT
-,TRBV6-5,-,TRBJ1-5,CASSSLDSNQPQHF,TGTGCCAGCAGCTCACTCGACTCAAATCAGCCCCAGCATTTT
TRBD1,TRBV6-5,-,TRBJ1-1,CASSSGGEGNTEAFF,TGTGCCAGCAGCTCAGGGGGCGAGGGTAACACTGAAGCTTTCTTT
-,TRBV28,-,TRBJ1-5,CASSLGGPQGSQPQHF,TGTGCCAGCAGTTTAGGAGGACCACAGGGAAGCCAGCCCCAGCATTTT
-,TRBV6-5,-,TRBJ2-7,CASSRQGSYEQYF,TGTGCCAGCAGCCGTCAGGGGTCCTACGAGCAGTACTTC
-,TRBV10-3,-,TRBJ2-3,CATPQGGDTQYF,TGTGCCACCCCTCAGGGCGGGGATACGCAGTATTTT